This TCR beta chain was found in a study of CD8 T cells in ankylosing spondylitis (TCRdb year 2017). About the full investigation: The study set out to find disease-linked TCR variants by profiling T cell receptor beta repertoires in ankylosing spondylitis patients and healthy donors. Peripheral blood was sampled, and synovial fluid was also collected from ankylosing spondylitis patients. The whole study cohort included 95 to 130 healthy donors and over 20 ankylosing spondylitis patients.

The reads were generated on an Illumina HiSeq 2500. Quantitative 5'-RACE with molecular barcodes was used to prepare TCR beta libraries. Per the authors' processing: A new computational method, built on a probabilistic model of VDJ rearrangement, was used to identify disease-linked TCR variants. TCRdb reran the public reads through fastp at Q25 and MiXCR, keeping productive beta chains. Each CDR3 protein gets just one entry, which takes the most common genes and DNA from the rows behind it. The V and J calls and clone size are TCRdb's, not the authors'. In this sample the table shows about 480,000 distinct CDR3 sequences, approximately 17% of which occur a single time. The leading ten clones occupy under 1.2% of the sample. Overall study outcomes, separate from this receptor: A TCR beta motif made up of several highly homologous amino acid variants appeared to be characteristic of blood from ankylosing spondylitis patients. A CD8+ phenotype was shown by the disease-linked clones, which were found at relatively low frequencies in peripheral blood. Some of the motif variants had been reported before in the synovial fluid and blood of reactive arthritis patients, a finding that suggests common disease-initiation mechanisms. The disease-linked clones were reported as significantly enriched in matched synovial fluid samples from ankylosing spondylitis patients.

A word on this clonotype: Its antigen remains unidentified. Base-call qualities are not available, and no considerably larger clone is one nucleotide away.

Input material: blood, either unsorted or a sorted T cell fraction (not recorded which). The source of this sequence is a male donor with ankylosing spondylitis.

The nucleotides read TGTGCCAGCTCACCGGGACAGGGCAGTTACGCTTTCTTT. This sequence encodes CASSPGQGSYAFF. Rearrangement joined TRBV18 to TRBJ1-1, and 9 junction bases match TRBD1. Based on the germline V gene, the CDR1 and CDR2 sequences are KGHSH and LQKENI. Measured from the cysteine to the phenylalanine, the CDR3 is 13 residues long. Only CDR3 DNA remains: 39 bases, in frame from the first base. Germline trimming: 3 bases from V, 11 bases from J; junction bases outside gene matches: 7.